The 3 T cell receptor beta chains below all came from one sample that was sequenced in a study of blood T cells in healthy people across ages. The authors ran a second PCR of 7 to 11 cycles using a sample-barcoded 5' primer and a J-beta primer mix. In TCRdb, the 5' RACE reads were re-called with MiXCR into one record per CDR3 protein. Seen here are over 1,200,000 distinct CDR3 sequences, approximately 60% observed once, and the top ten hold 6.7%. The specimen sequenced was blood. These receptors were obtained from a young man in good health.

The chain links TRBV10-3 to TRBJ1-6, with 7 nucleotides matching TRBD1. The CDR3 has 16 residues. The V gene's germline CDR1 is ENHRY and CDR2 SYGVKD. J gave up 5 bases and V 2 bases, and 6 bases lay outside the gene matches. As DNA, the CDR3 is TGTGCCATCAGTGAGCGGACAGGCCGGAATAATTCACCCCTCCACTTT. This translates into CAISERTGRNNSPLHF.

The rearrangement uses TRBV20-1 and TRBJ2-1; D gene uncertain. CDR3 size: 12 residues. The germline V gene encodes CDR1 DFQATT and CDR2 SNEGSKA (reference sequence). V was cut by 7 bases and J by 0 bases, with 7 bases left in between. The CDR3 bases are TGCAGTGGAGCCGGCTCCTACAATGAGCAGTTCTTC. This codes for CSGAGSYNEQFF.

The gene calls are TRBV6-5 and TRBJ2-5, with TRBD1 as a possible D gene (5 bases). CDR3 size: 18 residues. Trimming left V 4 bases short and J 0 bases short, with 21 bases between. Germline CDR1 and CDR2: MNHEY and SVGAGI. The CDR3 sequence: CASSFRQIVDLYQETQYF. Written as DNA, the CDR3 is TGTGCCAGCAGTTTTCGACAGATCGTCGACTTGTACCAAGAGACCCAGTACTTC.